This is a list of T cell receptor beta chains from one sample in a study of identical twins. TCRdb independently ran MiXCR on the 5' RACE reads; one entry per CDR3 protein. The sample includes fewer than 900,000 distinct CDR3 sequences, around 20% of them seen just once. The same sample was also used in a study of T cells expressing NK-cell markers.

Sequenced: PBMCs. These receptors all come from a woman in her late teens or twenties in good health. Both conserved end residues are part of each CDR3. D genes are given only for firm matches. Clone size appears in some rows only: once, few, many, or a class for an expanded clone.

d_call	clone_size	j_call	v_call	cdr3_nt	cdr3_aa
.	.	TRBJ1-1	TRBV3-1	TGTGCCAGCAGCCACCAGGGTGAAGCTTTCTTT	CASSHQGEAFF
TRBD1	few	TRBJ2-7	TRBV11-1	TGTGCCAGCAGCGTATACAGGGGGCAGGGATCCTACGAGCAGTACTTC	CASSVYRGQGSYEQYF
TRBD2	.	TRBJ2-7	TRBV10-3	TGTGCCATCAGTGGACTAGCGGACTACGAGCAGTACTTC	CAISGLADYEQYF
.	.	TRBJ2-1	TRBV19	TGTGCCAGTAGTAACGAAATCCGCTCGGGGAGTCATGAGCAGTTCTTC	CASSNEIRSGSHEQFF
TRBD2	.	TRBJ2-3	TRBV4-1	TGCGCCAGCAGCCCCCAAGCGGGAGGGCTTCCAGATACGCAGTATTTT	CASSPQAGGLPDTQYF
TRBD2	many	TRBJ2-1	TRBV28	TGTGCCCTCGCCCCCGGGACTAGCGGTTACAATGAGCAGTTCTTC	CALAPGTSGYNEQFF
.	few	TRBJ2-7	TRBV5-6	TGTGCCAGCAGCTTGGGAACGGCAGCCTCCTACGAGCAGTACTTC	CASSLGTAASYEQYF
.	.	TRBJ2-1	TRBV7-9	TGTGCCAGCAGCCCGAAGACGGGGAGTCGCTACAATGAGCAGTTCTTC	CASSPKTGSRYNEQFF
.	.	TRBJ2-4	TRBV30	TGTGCCGGGGCCACCGCTGGGTTTAACAACATTCAGTACTTC	CAGATAGFNNIQYF
TRBD2	few	TRBJ2-1	TRBV7-2	TGTGCCAGCAGCCCCAGCGGCGGGACTAGCGCAAATGAGCAGTTCTTC	CASSPSGGTSANEQFF
.	.	TRBJ2-2	TRBV5-1	TGCGCCAGCAGCCCTGTGGCCGTTACCGGGGAGCTGTTTTTT	CASSPVAVTGELFF
.	.	TRBJ2-1	TRBV4-3	TGCGCCAGCAGCCAAGGGAGGATGAATGAGCAGTTCTTC	CASSQGRMNEQFF
TRBD1	few	TRBJ2-1	TRBV5-1	TGCGCCAGCAGCTTGTTGGGGACAGGGGGCATCGATGAGCAGTTCTTC	CASSLLGTGGIDEQFF
.	few	TRBJ2-7	TRBV20-1	TGCAGTGCTCCAACCGGGGGCGAGCAGTACTTC	CSAPTGGEQYF
TRBD2	.	TRBJ2-3	TRBV5-1	TGCGCCAGCAGCCACGGGACTAGCGGCACAGATACGCAGTATTTT	CASSHGTSGTDTQYF
.	few	TRBJ2-1	TRBV12-3/TRBV12-4	TGTGCCAGCAGTAAGTACACAGGGTCAATGATAGGGGATGAGCAGTTCTTC	CASSKYTGSMIGDEQFF
.	.	TRBJ2-5	TRBV6-5	TGTGCCAGCAGTTACTCGACGACTGTTCAAGAGACCCAGTACTTC	CASSYSTTVQETQYF
TRBD2	many	TRBJ2-3	TRBV20-1	TGCAGTGCTGTAGCGGGACCGAAAGATACGCAGTATTTT	CSAVAGPKDTQYF
.	.	TRBJ1-2	TRBV9	TGTGCCAGCAGCGCTCACCAAGGCGGGGTCAATGGCTACACCTTC	CASSAHQGGVNGYTF
TRBD2	few	TRBJ2-7	TRBV20-1	TGCAGTGCCCTTGGGGAGGGCTACGAGCAGTACTTC	CSALGEGYEQYF
TRBD2	.	TRBJ2-5	TRBV15	TGTGCCACCAGCCTTAGCGGGGGGGCCCGAGAGACCCAGTACTTC	CATSLSGGARETQYF
.	many	TRBJ2-4	TRBV7-9	TGTGCCAGCAGCTCCATTGTCGGAAACATTCAGTACTTC	CASSSIVGNIQYF
.	many	TRBJ2-1	TRBV14	TGTGCCAGCAGCCAAGTGAGTACCAATGAGCAGTTCTTC	CASSQVSTNEQFF
TRBD2	.	TRBJ2-1	TRBV10-3	TGTGCCATAGCGGGGGGGATGGACAATGAGCAGTTCTTC	CAIAGGMDNEQFF
TRBD1	few	TRBJ2-1	TRBV11-1	TGTGCCAGCAGCCTCGAACCCGGGACAGCCTACAATGAGCAGTTCTTC	CASSLEPGTAYNEQFF
TRBD2	.	TRBJ2-1	TRBV2	TGTGCCAGCAGTGAACTAGCGGGGAAGATAGATGAGCAGTTCTTC	CASSELAGKIDEQFF
.	few	TRBJ2-7	TRBV20-1	TGCAGTGCTAGACAAAAGGGGAAACTCTACGAGCAGTACTTC	CSARQKGKLYEQYF
.	.	TRBJ1-2	TRBV29-1	TGCTGCGTTGCTGGCTATGGCTACACCTTC	CCVAGYGYTF